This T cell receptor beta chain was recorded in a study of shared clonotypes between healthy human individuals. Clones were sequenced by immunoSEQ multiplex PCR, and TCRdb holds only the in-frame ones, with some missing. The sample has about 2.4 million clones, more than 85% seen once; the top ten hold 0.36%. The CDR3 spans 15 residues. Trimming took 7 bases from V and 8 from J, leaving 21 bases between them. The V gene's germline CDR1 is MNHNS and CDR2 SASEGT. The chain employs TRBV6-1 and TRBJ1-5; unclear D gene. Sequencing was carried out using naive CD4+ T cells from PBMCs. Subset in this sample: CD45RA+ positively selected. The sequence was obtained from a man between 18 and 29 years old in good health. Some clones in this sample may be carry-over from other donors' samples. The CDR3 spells CASNIRGGVLKPQHF. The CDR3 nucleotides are TGTGCCAGCAATATCAGAGGAGGAGTGTTGAAGCCCCAGCATTTT.